This TCR beta chain was retrieved from a study of shared clonotypes between healthy human individuals. The CDR3 totals 14 residues. Trimming removed 1 base from V and 4 bases from J, with 10 bases in between. The V gene's germline CDR1 is SGHTA and CDR2 FQGNSA. Here immunoSEQ multiplex PCR was the method, and the copy in TCRdb shows in-frame clones only, minus some. The table shows about 2.5 million clones, with about 90% occurring only once. The chain combines TRBV7-2 with TRBJ1-2, with TRBD1 as a possible D gene (5 bases). The sequenced sample was naive CD4+ T cells from PBMCs. The subset is: CD45RA+ positively selected. The sequence was obtained from a man aged 18 to 35 in good health. Some clones in this sample may be carry-over from other donors' samples. The CDR3 loop reads CASSLGRATYGYTF. The CDR3 DNA sequence: TGTGCCAGCAGCTTAGGCAGGGCAACCTATGGCTACACCTTC. Based on the CDR3 plus reference TRBV7-2 and TRBJ1-2, the full variable domain is GAGVSQSPSNKVTEKGKDVELRCDPISGHTALYWYRQSLGQGLEFLIYFQGNSAPDKSGLPSDRFSAERTGGSVSTLTIQRTQQEDSAVYLCASSLGRATYGYTFGSGTRLTVV.